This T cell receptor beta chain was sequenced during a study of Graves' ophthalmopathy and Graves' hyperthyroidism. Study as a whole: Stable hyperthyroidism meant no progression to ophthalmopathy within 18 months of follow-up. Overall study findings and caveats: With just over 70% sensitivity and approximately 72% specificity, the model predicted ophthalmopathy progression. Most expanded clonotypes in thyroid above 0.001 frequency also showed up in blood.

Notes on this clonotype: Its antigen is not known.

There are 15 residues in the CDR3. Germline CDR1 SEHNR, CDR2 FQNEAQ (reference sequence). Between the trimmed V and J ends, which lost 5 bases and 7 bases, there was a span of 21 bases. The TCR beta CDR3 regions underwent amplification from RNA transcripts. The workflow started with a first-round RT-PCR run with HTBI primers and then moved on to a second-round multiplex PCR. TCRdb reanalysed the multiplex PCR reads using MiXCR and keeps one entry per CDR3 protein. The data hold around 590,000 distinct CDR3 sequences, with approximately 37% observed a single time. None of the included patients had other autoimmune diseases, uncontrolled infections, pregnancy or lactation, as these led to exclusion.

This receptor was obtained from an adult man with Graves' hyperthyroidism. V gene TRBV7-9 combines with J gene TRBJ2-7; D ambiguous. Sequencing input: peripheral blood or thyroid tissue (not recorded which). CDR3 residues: CASSQGAWDPGEQYF. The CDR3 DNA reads TGTGCCAGCAGCCAAGGAGCTTGGGATCCCGGGGAGCAGTACTTC.